These 2 T cell receptor beta chains came from one sample sequenced in a study of blood T cell repertoires in COVID-19. Repertoires were generated with immunoSEQ multiplex PCR, while TCRdb's copy carries only in-frame clones and drops some. The sample consists of fewer than 130,000 clones, 85% of them appearing once. Sequenced material: peripheral blood. The receptor source for this set is a human donor in a cohort sampled during active COVID-19.

The V and J genes are TRBV10-3 and TRBJ1-4; 10 nucleotides match TRBD1. J was trimmed by 11 bases and V by 4 bases; bases with no gene match: 4. The CDR3 consists of 13 residues. The germline V gene encodes CDR1 ENHRY and CDR2 SYGVKD. The CDR3 bases are TGTGCCATCAGTGTGACAGGGGGCGAGAAACTGTTTTTT. Its translation is CAISVTGGEKLFF.

The rearrangement uses TRBV7-6 and TRBJ2-1; D is possibly TRBD1 (5 bases). V dropped 1 base and J dropped 4 bases, with 14 bases sitting between them. The CDR3 is 16 amino acids. Germline V lookup: CDR1 SGHVS, CDR2 FNYEAQ. The CDR3 bases are TGTGCCAGCAGCTTAGTCGCAGGGCCTTCTTACAATGAGCAGTTCTTC. Translating it yields CASSLVAGPSYNEQFF. Using reference TRBV7-6 and TRBJ2-1 for the parts outside the CDR3, the full variable domain is GAGVSQSPRYKVTKRGQDVALRCDPISGHVSLYWYRQALGQGPEFLTYFNYEAQQDKSGLPNDRFSAERPEGSISTLTIQRTEQRDSAMYRCASSLVAGPSYNEQFFGPGTRLTVL.